This T cell receptor (beta chain) is drawn from a study of tumour-infiltrating T cells in Burkitt lymphoma. About the research overall: Repertoire clonality predicted overall and progression-free survival.

This clone is categorized as large. Looked up from germline, CDR1 is SGHDN and CDR2 is FVKESK. The CDR3 sequence is 13 residues long. V was clipped by 4 bases and J by 2 bases, with 9 bases between them. Generated by immunoSEQ multiplex PCR, the TCRdb table keeps only in-frame clones and is missing some. This sample has roughly 1,600 clones, with approximately 63% found just once. Sequencing was carried out using tumor tissue. The chain couples TRBV14 to TRBJ2-7; D remains unclear. This TCR was sampled from a human donor with diffuse large B-cell lymphoma. The CDR3 DNA reads as TGTGCCAGCAGCCTAAGATCCCCCTACGAGCAGTACTTC. It yields the protein CASSLRSPYEQYF.